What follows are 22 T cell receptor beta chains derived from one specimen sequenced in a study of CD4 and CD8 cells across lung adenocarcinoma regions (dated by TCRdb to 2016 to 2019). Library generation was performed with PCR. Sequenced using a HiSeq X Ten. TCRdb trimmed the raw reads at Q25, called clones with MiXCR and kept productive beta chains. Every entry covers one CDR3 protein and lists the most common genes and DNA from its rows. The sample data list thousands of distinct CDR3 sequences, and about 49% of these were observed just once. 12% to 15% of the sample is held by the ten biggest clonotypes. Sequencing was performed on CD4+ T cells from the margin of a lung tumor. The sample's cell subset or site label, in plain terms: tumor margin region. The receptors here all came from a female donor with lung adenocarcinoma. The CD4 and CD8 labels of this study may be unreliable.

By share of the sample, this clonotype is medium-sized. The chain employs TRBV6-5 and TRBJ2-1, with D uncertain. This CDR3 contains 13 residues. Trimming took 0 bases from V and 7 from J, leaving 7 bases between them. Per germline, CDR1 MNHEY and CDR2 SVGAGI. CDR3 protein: CASSYSKTNEQFF. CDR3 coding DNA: TGTGCCAGCAGTTACTCGAAAACGAATGAGCAGTTCTTC.

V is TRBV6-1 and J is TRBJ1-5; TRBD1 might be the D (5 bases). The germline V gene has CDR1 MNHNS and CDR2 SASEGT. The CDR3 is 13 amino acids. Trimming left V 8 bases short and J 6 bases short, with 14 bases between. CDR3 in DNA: TGTGCCAGCCAAGAAGAGGGGACTCAGCCCCAGCATTTT. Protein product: CASQEEGTQPQHF.

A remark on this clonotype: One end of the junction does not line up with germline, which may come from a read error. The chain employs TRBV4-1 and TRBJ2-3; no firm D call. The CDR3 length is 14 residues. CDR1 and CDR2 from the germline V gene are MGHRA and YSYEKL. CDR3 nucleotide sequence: TGCGCCGGCAGCCAGACACGGGGCACAGATACGCAGTATTTT. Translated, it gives CAGSQTRGTDTQYF.

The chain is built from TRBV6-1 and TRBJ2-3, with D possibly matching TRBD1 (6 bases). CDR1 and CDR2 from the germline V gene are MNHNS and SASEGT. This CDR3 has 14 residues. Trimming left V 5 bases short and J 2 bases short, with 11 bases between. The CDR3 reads CASSLRDNTDTQYF. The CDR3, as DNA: TGTGCCAGCAGTCTCCGGGACAACACAGATACGCAGTATTTT.

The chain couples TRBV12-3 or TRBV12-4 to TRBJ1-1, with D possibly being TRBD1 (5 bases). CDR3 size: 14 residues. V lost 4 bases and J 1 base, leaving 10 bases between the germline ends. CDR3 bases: TGTGCCAGCAGTTATCCACAGGCGAACACTGAAGCTTTCTTT. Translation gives CASSYPQANTEAFF.

The CDR3 sequence: CASIGGNLGNEQFF. The CDR3 DNA reads as TGTGCCAGCATTGGAGGGAACTTAGGCAATGAGCAGTTCTTC. V is TRBV6-1 and J is TRBJ2-1; tentatively, D is TRBD2 (6 bases). Trimming cost V 7 bases and J 6 bases, with 16 bases left between them. Germline V gene data show CDR1 as MNHNS and CDR2 as SASEGT. The CDR3 contains 14 residues.

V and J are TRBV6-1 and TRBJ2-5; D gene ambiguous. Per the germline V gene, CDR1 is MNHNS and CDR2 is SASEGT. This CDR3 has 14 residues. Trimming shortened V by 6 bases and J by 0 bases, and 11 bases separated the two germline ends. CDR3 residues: CASSTSWYQETQYF. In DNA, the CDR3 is TGTGCCAGCAGCACAAGTTGGTACCAAGAGACCCAGTACTTC.

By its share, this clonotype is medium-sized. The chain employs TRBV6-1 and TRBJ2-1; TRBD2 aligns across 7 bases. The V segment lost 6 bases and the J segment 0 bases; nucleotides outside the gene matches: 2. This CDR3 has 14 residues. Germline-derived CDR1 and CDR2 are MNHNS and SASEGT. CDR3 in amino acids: CASRRESSYNEQFF. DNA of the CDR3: TGTGCCAGCAGGCGGGAGAGCTCCTACAATGAGCAGTTCTTC.

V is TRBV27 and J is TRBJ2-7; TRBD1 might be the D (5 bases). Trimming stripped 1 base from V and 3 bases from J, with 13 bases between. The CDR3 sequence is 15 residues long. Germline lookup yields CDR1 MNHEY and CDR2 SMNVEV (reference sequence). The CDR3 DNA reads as TGTGCCAGCAGTTTATTAGGCAGGGTGGGCTACGAGCAGTACTTC. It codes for CASSLLGRVGYEQYF.

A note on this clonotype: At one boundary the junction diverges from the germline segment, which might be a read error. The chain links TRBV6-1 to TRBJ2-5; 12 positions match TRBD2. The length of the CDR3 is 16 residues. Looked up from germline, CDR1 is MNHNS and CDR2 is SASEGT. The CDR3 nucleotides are TGTGCCAGCACCAGACTAGCGGGAGAATCTGAAGAGATCCAGTACTTC. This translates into CASTRLAGESEEIQYF.

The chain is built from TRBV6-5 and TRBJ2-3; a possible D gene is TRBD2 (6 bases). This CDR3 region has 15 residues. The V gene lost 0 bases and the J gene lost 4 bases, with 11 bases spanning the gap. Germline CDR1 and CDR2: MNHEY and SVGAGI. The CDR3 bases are TGTGCCAGCAGTTACTCACGGGACTTACCAGATACGCAGTATTTT. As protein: CASSYSRDLPDTQYF.

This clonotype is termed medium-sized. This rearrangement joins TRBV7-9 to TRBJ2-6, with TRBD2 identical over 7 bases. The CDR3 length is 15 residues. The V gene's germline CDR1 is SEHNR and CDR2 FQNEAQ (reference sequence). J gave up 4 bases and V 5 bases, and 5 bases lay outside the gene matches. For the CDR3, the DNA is TGTGCCAGCAGCCCCGGGACTACCGGGGCCAACGTCCTGACTTTC. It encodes CASSPGTTGANVLTF. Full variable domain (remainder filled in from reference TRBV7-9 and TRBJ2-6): DTGVSQNPRHKITKRGQNVTFRCDPISEHNRLYWYRQTLGQGPEFLTYFQNEAQLEKSRLLSDRFSAERPKGSFSTLEIQRTEQGDSAMYLCASSPGTTGANVLTFGAGSRLTVL.

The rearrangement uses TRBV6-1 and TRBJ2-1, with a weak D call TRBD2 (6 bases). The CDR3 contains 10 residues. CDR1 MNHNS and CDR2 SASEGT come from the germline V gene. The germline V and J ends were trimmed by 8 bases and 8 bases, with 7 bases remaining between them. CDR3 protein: CASGDYEQFF. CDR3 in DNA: TGTGCCAGCGGGGACTATGAGCAGTTCTTC.

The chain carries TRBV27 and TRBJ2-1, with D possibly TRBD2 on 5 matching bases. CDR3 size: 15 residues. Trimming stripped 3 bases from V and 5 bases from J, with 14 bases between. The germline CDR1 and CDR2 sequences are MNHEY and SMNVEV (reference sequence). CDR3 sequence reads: CASSFLRAGNNEQFF. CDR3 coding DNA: TGTGCCAGCAGTTTTTTGCGGGCCGGGAACAATGAGCAGTTCTTC.

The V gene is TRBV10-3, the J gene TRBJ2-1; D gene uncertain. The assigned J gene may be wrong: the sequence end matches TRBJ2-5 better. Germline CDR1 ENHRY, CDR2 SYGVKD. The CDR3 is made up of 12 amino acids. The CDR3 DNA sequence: TGTGCCACCCCCCCCAGGCAGGAGACCCAGTACTTC. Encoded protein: CATPPRQETQYF.

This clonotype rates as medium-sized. The CDR3 region has the DNA TGTGCCAGCAATTTAATGAACACTGAAGCTTTCTTT. Its protein is CASNLMNTEAFF. The chain carries TRBV6-5 and TRBJ1-1; D is unclear. Trimming took 7 bases from V and 0 from J, leaving 6 bases between them. CDR3 length equals 12 residues. Germline V CDR1 and CDR2: MNHEY, SVGAGI.

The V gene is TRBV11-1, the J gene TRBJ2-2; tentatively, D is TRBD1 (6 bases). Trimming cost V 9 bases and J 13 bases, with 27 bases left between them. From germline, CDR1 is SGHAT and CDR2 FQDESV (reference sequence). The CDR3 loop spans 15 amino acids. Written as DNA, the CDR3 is TGTGCCAGGGGCTTCAAGGCTAGGGGGACCGGTACGCTGTTTTTT. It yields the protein CARGFKARGTGTLFF. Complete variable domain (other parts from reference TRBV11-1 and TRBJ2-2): EAEVAQSPRYKITEKSQAVAFWCDPISGHATLYWYRQILGQGPELLVQFQDESVVDDSQLPKDRFSAERLKGVDSTLKIQPAELGDSAMYLCARGFKARGTGTLFFGEGSRLTVL.

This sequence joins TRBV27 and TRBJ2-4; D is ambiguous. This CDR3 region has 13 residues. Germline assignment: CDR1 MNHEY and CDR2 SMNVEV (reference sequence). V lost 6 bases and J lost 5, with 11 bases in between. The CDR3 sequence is CASRGFVENIQYF. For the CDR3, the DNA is TGTGCCAGCAGAGGGTTTGTAGAAAACATTCAGTACTTC.

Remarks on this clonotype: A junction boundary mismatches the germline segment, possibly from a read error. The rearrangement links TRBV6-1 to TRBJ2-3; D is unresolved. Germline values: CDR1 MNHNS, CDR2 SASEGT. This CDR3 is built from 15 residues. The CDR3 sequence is CCSSPEQWAKNTQYF. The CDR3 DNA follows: TGTTGCAGCAGCCCGGAGCAGTGGGCCAAAAATACGCAGTATTTC.

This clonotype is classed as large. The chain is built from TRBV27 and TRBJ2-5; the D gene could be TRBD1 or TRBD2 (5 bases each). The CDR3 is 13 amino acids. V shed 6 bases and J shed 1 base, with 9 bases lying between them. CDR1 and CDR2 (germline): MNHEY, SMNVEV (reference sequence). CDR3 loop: CASSPGTQETQYF. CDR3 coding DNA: TGTGCCAGCAGCCCCGGGACCCAAGAGACCCAGTACTTC.

DNA of the CDR3: TGTGCCAGCAGCTCGGACGCCGGGACAGCGAACACCGGGGAGCTGTTTTTT. Translation gives CASSSDAGTANTGELFF. This chain joins TRBV6-1 and TRBJ2-2, with 7 bases that match TRBD1. The germline V gene encodes CDR1 MNHNS and CDR2 SASEGT. The CDR3 is 17 residues long. V dropped 6 bases and J dropped 0; count of bases not matched to a gene: 10.

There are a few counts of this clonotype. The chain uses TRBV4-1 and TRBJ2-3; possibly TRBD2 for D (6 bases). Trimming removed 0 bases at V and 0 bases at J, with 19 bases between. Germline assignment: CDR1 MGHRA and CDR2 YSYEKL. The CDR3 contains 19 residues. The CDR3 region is CASSQDTMERVLSTDTQYF. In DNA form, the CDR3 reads TGCGCCAGCAGCCAAGATACAATGGAGCGGGTTCTCAGCACAGATACGCAGTATTTT.